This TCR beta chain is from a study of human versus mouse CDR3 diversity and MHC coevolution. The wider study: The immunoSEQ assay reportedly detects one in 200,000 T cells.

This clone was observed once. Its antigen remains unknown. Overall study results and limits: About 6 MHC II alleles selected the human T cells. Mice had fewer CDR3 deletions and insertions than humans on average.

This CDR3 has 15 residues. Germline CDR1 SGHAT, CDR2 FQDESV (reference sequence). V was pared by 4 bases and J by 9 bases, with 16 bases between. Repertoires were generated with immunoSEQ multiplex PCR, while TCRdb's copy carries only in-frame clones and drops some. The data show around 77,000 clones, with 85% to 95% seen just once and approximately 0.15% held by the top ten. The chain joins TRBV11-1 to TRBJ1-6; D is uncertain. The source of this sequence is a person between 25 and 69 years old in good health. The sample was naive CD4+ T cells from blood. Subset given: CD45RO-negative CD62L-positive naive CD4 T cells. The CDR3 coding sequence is TGTGCCAGCAGCTCTCGGACTCTCTTGGGTTCACCCCTCCACTTT. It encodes CASSSRTLLGSPLHF. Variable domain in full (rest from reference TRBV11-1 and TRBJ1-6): EAEVAQSPRYKITEKSQAVAFWCDPISGHATLYWYRQILGQGPELLVQFQDESVVDDSQLPKDRFSAERLKGVDSTLKIQPAELGDSAMYLCASSSRTLLGSPLHFGNGTRLTVT.